These 23 T cell receptor beta chains came from one sample sequenced in a study of T cell repertoires in cytomegalovirus infection. TCRdb analysed the reads with MiXCR anew, one entry per CDR3 protein. Of roughly 310,000 distinct CDR3 sequences in the sample, roughly 17% were seen once. Sequences were obtained from PBMCs. Receptors originate from a human donor in good health (CMV status not recorded). Some clones in this sample may be carry-over from other donors' samples.

This clonotype was counted many times. The chain couples TRBV4-1 to TRBJ2-1; D remains ambiguous. V lost 0 bases, J lost 12 bases, and 18 bases lay in between. There are 15 residues in the CDR3. Germline V gives CDR1 MGHRA, CDR2 YSYEKL. For the CDR3, the DNA is TGCGCCAGCAGCCAAGATCCCGCTGTAGTAGTACCGCAGTTCTTC. Its translation is CASSQDPAVVVPQFF.

CDR3 region: CASSGGPSNTDTQYF. The CDR3, as DNA: TGTGCCAGCAGCGGGGGGCCATCCAACACAGATACGCAGTATTTT. This rearrangement joins TRBV27 to TRBJ2-3; possible D gene TRBD2, 7 bases. The CDR3 has 15 residues. Germline V gene sequence: CDR1 MNHEY, CDR2 SMNVEV (reference sequence). Trimming shortened V by 6 bases and J by 2 bases, and 15 bases separated the two germline ends.

This clonotype was recorded at least ten times. V is TRBV12-3 or TRBV12-4 and J is TRBJ2-3, with TRBD2 identical over 10 bases. The V segment lost 3 bases and the J segment 0 bases; nucleotides outside the gene matches: 3. The CDR3 has 16 residues. In DNA form, the CDR3 reads TGTGCCAGCAGTTTCGGGACTAGCGCCAGCACAGATACGCAGTATTTT. This gives the protein CASSFGTSASTDTQYF.

For this clonotype: A much larger clone lies a single base off, so this may be a read error. J is TRBJ2-6 and V is TRBV11-3; possibly TRBD2 for D (6 bases). The CDR3 has 18 residues. Germline V gene data show CDR1 as SGHNT and CDR2 as YENEEA. CDR3 coding DNA: TGTGCCAGCAGCTTAGGTTCGGGCAGGGAGGCTGGGGCCTACGTCCTGACTTTC. Encoded protein: CASSLGSGREAGAYVLTF. The full variable domain, rest sourced from reference TRBV11-3 and TRBJ2-6, is EAGVVQSPRYKIIEKKQPVAFWCNPISGHNTLYWYLQNLGQGPELLIRYENEEAVDDSQLPKDRFSAERLKGVDSTLKIQPAELGDSAVYLCASSLGSGREAGAYVLTFGAGSRLTVL.

This clonotype came up a few times. The V gene is TRBV7-6, the J gene TRBJ1-1; 8 positions match TRBD1. This CDR3 has 12 residues. Per germline, CDR1 SGHVS and CDR2 FNYEAQ. V shed 3 bases and J 10 bases; nucleotides not matched to a gene: 4. The CDR3 bases are TGTGCCAGCAGCTTGACAGGGGAGGGAGCTTTCTTT. Amino acids: CASSLTGEGAFF.

The chain has TRBV18 and TRBJ1-4; tentative D call: TRBD1 (5 bases). Trimming left V 3 bases short and J 5 bases short, with 13 bases between. CDR1 and CDR2 from the germline V gene are KGHSH and LQKENI. This CDR3 is built from 15 residues. CDR3 DNA: TGTGCCAGCTCACCGGGCGGAGGGGAGAATGAAAAACTGTTTTTT. Translated, it gives CASSPGGGENEKLFF.

This clonotype has just a few counts. This chain uses TRBV5-4 with TRBJ1-1; 9 nucleotides align to TRBD1. The germline CDR1 and CDR2 sequences are SGHNT and YYREEE (reference sequence). The CDR3 runs 15 residues. With 4 bases clipped from V and 1 base from J, the junction kept 5 bases outside the gene matches. The CDR3 sequence: CASSLQGAKNTEAFF. As DNA, the CDR3 is TGTGCCAGCAGCCTACAGGGGGCGAAGAACACTGAAGCTTTCTTT.

The rearrangement links TRBV7-9 to TRBJ2-6; D not certain. Trimming stripped 1 base from V and 1 base from J, with 8 bases between. Germline CDR1 SEHNR, CDR2 FQNEAQ (reference sequence). This CDR3 is built from 16 residues. The CDR3 reads CASSLVTGSGANVLTF. DNA of the CDR3: TGTGCCAGCAGCTTAGTCACTGGTTCTGGGGCCAACGTCCTGACTTTC.

This chain links TRBV20-1 with TRBJ2-5, with 11 bases aligning to TRBD1. The CDR3 runs to 16 residues. V was clipped by 3 bases and J by 5 bases; unmatched bases: 11. CDR1 is DFQATT, CDR2 SNEGSKA, per germline (reference sequence). The CDR3: CSASPGTGGSGETQYF. The CDR3, as DNA: TGCAGTGCTAGTCCCGGGACAGGGGGTTCGGGGGAGACCCAGTACTTC.

The chain has TRBV11-2 and TRBJ1-1; D unresolved. Germline lookup yields CDR1 SGHAT and CDR2 FQNNGV. The length of the CDR3 is 12 residues. Deletions cut 4 bases from V and 6 bases from J, with 9 bases between. The CDR3 here is CASSSSMAEAFF. CDR3 in DNA: TGTGCCAGCAGCTCCTCGATGGCTGAAGCTTTCTTT.

This clonotype was seen at least ten times. This chain connects TRBV12-3 or TRBV12-4 to TRBJ1-4; 10 bases map to TRBD1. CDR3 size: 16 residues. Trimming cost V 6 bases and J 8 bases; bases outside gene matches: 12. The CDR3 DNA follows: TGTGCCAGCAGGATGACAGGGGGCGCGGGAATGGAAAAACTGTTTTTT. It is translated as CASRMTGGAGMEKLFF.

In its sample, this clonotype was seen many times. The J gene is TRBJ1-6, the V gene TRBV28; maybe TRBD1 (6 bases). Germline V CDR1 and CDR2: MDHEN, SYDVKM. The CDR3 consists of 16 residues. V was clipped by 5 bases and J by 7 bases, with 18 bases between them. The CDR3 DNA reads as TGTGCCAGCAGTCAAGGGGACACCCCGGGAAATTCACCCCTCCACTTT. Its translation is CASSQGDTPGNSPLHF. Variable domain in full (rest from reference TRBV28 and TRBJ1-6): DVKVTQSSRYLVKRTGEKVFLECVQDMDHENMFWYRQDPGLGLRLIYFSYDVKMKEKGDIPEGYSVSREKKERFSLILESASTNQTSMYLCASSQGDTPGNSPLHFGNGTRLTVT.

This clonotype has a handful of counts. This chain uses TRBV7-9 with TRBJ1-1, with D possibly TRBD1 on 6 matching bases. CDR1 SEHNR and CDR2 FQNEAQ come from the germline V gene (reference sequence). Deletions cut 1 base from V and 2 bases from J, with 14 bases between. CDR3 length equals 16 residues. Written as DNA, the CDR3 is TGTGCCAGCAGCTTAGTGGCAGGGGCCGCAAACACTGAAGCTTTCTTT. It is translated as CASSLVAGAANTEAFF.

This clonotype was observed at least ten times. The chain employs TRBV2 and TRBJ1-2; no firm D call. Trimming removed 9 bases at V and 4 bases at J, with 18 bases between. CDR3 size: 14 residues. Germline values: CDR1 SNHLY, CDR2 FYNNEI. CDR3 loop: CASRHSNGPYGYTF. The CDR3 nucleotides read TGTGCCAGTCGGCACTCCAATGGGCCCTATGGCTACACCTTC.

This clonotype was recorded a few times. CDR3 sequence reads: CSAPLGTGSYEQYF. Written as DNA, the CDR3 is TGCAGTGCCCCTCTCGGGACAGGCTCCTACGAGCAGTACTTC. The chain links TRBV20-1 to TRBJ2-7, with 8 bases matching TRBD1. J gave up 0 bases and V 6 bases, and 7 bases lay outside the gene matches. The germline V gene encodes CDR1 DFQATT and CDR2 SNEGSKA (reference sequence). CDR3 length equals 14 residues.

The chain combines TRBV4-3 with TRBJ1-3; D gene ambiguous. The V and J ends lost 1 base and 2 bases respectively, with 9 bases between them. The CDR3 is 15 amino acids. In germline, CDR1 is LGHNA, CDR2 YSLEER. In DNA, the CDR3 is TGCGCCAGCAGCCAAGGAGTAACAACTGGAAACACCATATATTTT. Translation gives CASSQGVTTGNTIYF.

This clonotype was detected only a few times. The rearrangement joins TRBV6-5 to TRBJ2-7; D is undetermined. The CDR3 runs to 14 residues. Trimming stripped 6 bases from V and 2 bases from J, with 14 bases between. CDR1 and CDR2 from the germline V gene are MNHEY and SVGAGI. Written as DNA, the CDR3 is TGTGCCAGCAGCTATAACAGCGCCACCTACGAGCAGTACTTC. Its translation: CASSYNSATYEQYF.

This clonotype has only a few counts. V and J are TRBV6-2 or TRBV6-3 and TRBJ2-5; D is perhaps TRBD1 (6 bases). Germline CDR1 is MNHEY and CDR2 is SVGEGT. The CDR3 is 14 amino acids. The V end lost 5 bases, the J end lost 4 bases, and 14 bases lay between the germline ends. The CDR3 reads CASSAGTPGETQYF. The CDR3 coding sequence is TGTGCCAGCAGTGCCGGGACACCTGGAGAGACCCAGTACTTC.

This clonotype was observed many times. The chain has TRBV7-2 and TRBJ2-7; D is unresolved. The germline V gene has CDR1 SGHTA and CDR2 FQGNSA. Trimming took off 5 bases at V and 1 base at J, with 9 bases between the two ends. The CDR3 length is 13 residues. CDR3 loop: CASSHGSSYEQYF. In DNA, the CDR3 is TGTGCCAGCAGCCACGGTTCATCCTACGAGCAGTACTTC.

The chain has TRBV20-1 and TRBJ2-7, with TRBD1 matching over 12 bases. This CDR3 spans 15 amino acids. V gave up 4 bases and J gave up 6 bases; unmatched junction bases: 10. Germline V gene data show CDR1 as DFQATT and CDR2 as SNEGSKA (reference sequence). The CDR3 here is CSAISSGTGGCEQYF. The CDR3 DNA reads TGCAGTGCTATATCCTCCGGGACAGGGGGCTGCGAGCAGTACTTC.

This clonotype was found many times. The V gene is TRBV11-3, the J gene TRBJ2-7; 9 positions match TRBD1. Germline trimming cut 4 bases from V and 5 bases from J; bases unmatched to any gene: 15. Per germline, CDR1 SGHNT and CDR2 YENEEA. The CDR3 runs 17 residues. The CDR3 reads CASSSDRDRDYQDEQYF. CDR3 nucleotide sequence: TGTGCCAGCAGCTCAGACAGGGACAGGGACTACCAGGACGAGCAGTACTTC. Full variable domain (remainder filled in from reference TRBV11-3 and TRBJ2-7): EAGVVQSPRYKIIEKKQPVAFWCNPISGHNTLYWYLQNLGQGPELLIRYENEEAVDDSQLPKDRFSAERLKGVDSTLKIQPAELGDSAVYLCASSSDRDRDYQDEQYFGPGTRLTVT.

The chain has TRBV18 and TRBJ2-7; D possibly corresponds to TRBD1 (5 bases). There are 14 residues in the CDR3. Deletions cut 2 bases from V and 5 bases from J, with 13 bases between. CDR1 KGHSH and CDR2 LQKENI come from the germline V gene. The CDR3 reads CASSPTVTGHEQYF. In DNA, the CDR3 is TGTGCCAGCTCACCAACGGTTACAGGACACGAGCAGTACTTC.

This clonotype was recorded many times. This chain connects TRBV19 to TRBJ1-5, with a tentative D call TRBD1 (5 bases). V was cut by 8 bases and J by 2 bases, with 28 bases left in between. Germline V gene data show CDR1 as LNHDA and CDR2 as SQIVND (reference sequence). The CDR3 totals 19 residues. CDR3 nucleotides: TGTGCCAGTCGCGGGTCGGGACTCTTTGACCGGGTTGGCAATCAGCCCCAGCATTTT. Translation: CASRGSGLFDRVGNQPQHF.